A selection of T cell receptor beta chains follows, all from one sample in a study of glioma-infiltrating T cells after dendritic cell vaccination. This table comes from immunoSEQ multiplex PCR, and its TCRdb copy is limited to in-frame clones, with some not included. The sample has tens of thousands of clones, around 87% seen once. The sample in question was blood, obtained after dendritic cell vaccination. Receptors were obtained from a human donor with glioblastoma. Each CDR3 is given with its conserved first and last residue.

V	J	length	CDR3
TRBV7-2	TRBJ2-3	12	CASSPPRSTQYF
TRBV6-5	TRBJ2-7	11	CATPNRYEQYF
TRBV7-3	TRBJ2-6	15	CASSQGANGANVLTF
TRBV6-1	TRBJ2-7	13	CASLPHYSYEQYF
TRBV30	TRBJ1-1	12	CAWRYPNTEAFF
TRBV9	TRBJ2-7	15	CASSVRTSGRDEQYF
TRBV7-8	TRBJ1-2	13	CASSLGQGNGYTF
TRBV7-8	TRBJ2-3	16	CASSSTGFKLWDTQYF
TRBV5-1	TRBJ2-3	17	CASRRTSSGGGGDTQYF
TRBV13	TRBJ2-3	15	CASSTPGQGLDTQYF
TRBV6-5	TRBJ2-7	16	CASSYRGLADTYEQYF
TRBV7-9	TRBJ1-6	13	CASSRTGDSPLHF
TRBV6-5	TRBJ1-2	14	CASRPGGGIYGYTF
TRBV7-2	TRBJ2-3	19	CASRPPQRGWDYSTDTQYF
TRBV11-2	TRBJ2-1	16	CASSATGAGGTNEQFF
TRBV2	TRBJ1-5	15	CASGHPTGDDQPQHF
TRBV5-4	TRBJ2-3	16	CASSLGLAASTDTQYF
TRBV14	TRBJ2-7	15	CASSPKPDSSYEQYF
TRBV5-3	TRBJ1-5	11	CARGGSQPQHF
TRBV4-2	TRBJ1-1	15	CASSRDRGLVAEAFF
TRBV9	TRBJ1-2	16	CASSVDSATFGYGYTF
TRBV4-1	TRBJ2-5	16	CASSHLDRGREETQYF
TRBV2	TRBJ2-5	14	CASSGGQGEETQYF
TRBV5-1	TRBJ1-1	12	CASSLGLTEAFF
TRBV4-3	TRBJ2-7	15	CASSQRVAAPYEQYF
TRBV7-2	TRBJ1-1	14	CASSLDGTGLEAFF
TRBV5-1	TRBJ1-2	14	CASSYGWGDYGYTF
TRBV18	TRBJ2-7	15	CASSPPSSGGYEQYF
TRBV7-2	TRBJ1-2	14	CASSLGGGGYGYTF
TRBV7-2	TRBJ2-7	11	CASRVLNEQYF
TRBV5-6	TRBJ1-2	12	CASSLDRGFYTF
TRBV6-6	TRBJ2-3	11	CASTVASTQYF
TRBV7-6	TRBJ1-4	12	CASPGVAEKLFF
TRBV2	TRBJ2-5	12	CASRGGRETQYF
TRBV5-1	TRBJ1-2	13	CASSLGQVYGYTF
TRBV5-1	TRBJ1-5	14	CASSQDRGGQPQHF
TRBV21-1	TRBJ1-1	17	CASSICGGRAKDTEAFF
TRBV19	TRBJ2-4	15	CATSGGPYAKNIQYF
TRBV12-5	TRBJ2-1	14	CASAVAGGGNEQFF
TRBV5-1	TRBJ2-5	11	CASSFLETQYF
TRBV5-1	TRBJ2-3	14	CASSIAGGEDTQYF
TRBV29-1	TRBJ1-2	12	CSVEGQEFGYTF
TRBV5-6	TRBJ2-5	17	CASSLVGISRGEETQYF
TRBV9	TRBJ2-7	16	CASSVAASGGTYEQYF
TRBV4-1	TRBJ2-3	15	CASSQGGLGTDTQYF
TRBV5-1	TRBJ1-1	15	CASSRRWGPGTEAFF
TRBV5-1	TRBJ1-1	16	CASSGQMGDRATEAFF
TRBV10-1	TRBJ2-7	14	CASNSGGSSYEQYF
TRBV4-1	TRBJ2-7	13	CASSRQESYEQYF